The rows below give T cell receptor beta chains drawn from one sample of a study of blood T cell repertoires in COVID-19. The protocol was immunoSEQ multiplex PCR, while the TCRdb copy is restricted to in-frame clones and leaves out a portion. This sample carries about 200,000 clones, approximately 80% of them seen once, and the ten largest clones take 7.4%. The sequenced sample was PBMCs or T cells enriched from blood (not recorded which). These receptors were taken from a woman between 40 and 55 years old with acute COVID-19. Both conserved end residues are part of each CDR3. A D gene is named only where the DNA matches it firmly. Clone size is given for some rows only: seen once, a few or many times, or a class if the clone is expanded.

d_gene | abundance | j_gene | v_gene | CDR3aa | CDR3nt
TRBD1 | NA | TRBJ1-4 | TRBV19 | CASSRDRVGVGEKLFF | TGTGCCAGTAGTCGAGACAGGGTAGGAGTAGGCGAAAAACTGTTTTTT
NA | NA | TRBJ1-1 | TRBV7-9 | CASSLSTGVTEAFF | TGTGCCAGCAGCTTAAGTACAGGCGTCACTGAAGCTTTCTTT
TRBD1 | NA | TRBJ1-2 | TRBV6-5 | CASSPGQGGRVGYTF | TGTGCCAGCAGCCCGGGACAGGGGGGGAGAGTGGGCTACACCTTC
TRBD1 | NA | TRBJ2-5 | TRBV11-2 | CASSRGQGETQYF | TGTGCCAGCAGCAGGGGGCAGGGGGAGACCCAGTACTTC
TRBD2 | NA | TRBJ2-3 | TRBV6-5 | CASAWLAGGPDTQYF | TGTGCCAGCGCATGGTTAGCGGGAGGGCCTGATACGCAGTATTTT
NA | NA | TRBJ2-6 | TRBV24-1 | CATSDPRGGGANVLTF | TGTGCCACCAGTGATCCAAGGGGTGGTGGGGCCAACGTCCTGACTTTC
NA | once | TRBJ2-1 | TRBV6-5 | CASRGISPYNEQFF | TGTGCCAGTCGAGGGATCTCGCCCTACAATGAGCAGTTCTTC
NA | NA | TRBJ1-1 | TRBV2 | CARGSLNTEAFF | TGTGCCCGCGGGTCTCTGAACACTGAAGCTTTCTTT
TRBD1 | NA | TRBJ1-5 | TRBV7-2 | CASSPDRANQPQHF | TGTGCCAGCAGCCCTGACAGGGCGAATCAGCCCCAGCATTTT
NA | NA | TRBJ1-6 | TRBV13 | CASSLGLWASSYNSPLHF | TGTGCCAGCAGCTTAGGATTATGGGCCAGCTCCTATAATTCACCCCTCCACTTT
TRBD1 | NA | TRBJ2-1 | TRBV2 | CASKLTGTGGNEQFF | TGTGCCAGCAAACTAACCGGGACAGGGGGCAATGAGCAGTTCTTC
TRBD1 | NA | TRBJ2-1 | TRBV5-6 | CASSFRGRVDEQFF | TGTGCCAGCAGCTTCAGGGGGCGAGTCGATGAGCAGTTCTTC
NA | NA | TRBJ1-4 | TRBV5-1 | CASSLFGASGEKLFF | TGCGCCAGCAGCTTGTTTGGGGCGTCAGGTGAAAAACTGTTTTTT
NA | NA | TRBJ2-6 | TRBV28 | CASRPIQGSGANVLTF | TGTGCCAGCAGGCCTATTCAGGGCTCAGGGGCCAACGTCCTGACTTTC
TRBD1 | NA | TRBJ2-6 | TRBV15 | CATSRDKGAANVLTF | TGTGCCACCAGCAGAGATAAGGGGGCTGCCAACGTCCTGACTTTC
TRBD1 | NA | TRBJ1-2 | TRBV28 | CASSRNQGANYGYTF | TGTGCCAGCAGTCGAAACCAGGGGGCGAACTATGGCTACACCTTC
TRBD1 | NA | TRBJ1-2 | TRBV10-3 | CAISTGQGKIHGYTF | TGTGCCATCAGTACGGGACAGGGGAAAATCCATGGCTACACCTTC
NA | NA | TRBJ1-5 | TRBV2 | CASSGGGHQPQHF | TGTGCCAGCAGTGGGGGAGGGCATCAGCCCCAGCATTTT
NA | NA | TRBJ1-5 | TRBV4-3 | CASSYDRSSNQPQHF | TGCGCCAGCAGCTATGACAGGTCTAGCAATCAGCCCCAGCATTTT
TRBD1 | NA | TRBJ2-5 | TRBV11-3 | CASSLEGDRGRGETQYF | TGTGCCAGCAGCTTGGAGGGGGACAGGGGGCGCGGAGAGACCCAGTACTTC
NA | NA | TRBJ1-6 | TRBV3-1/TRBV3-2 | CASSHSGGTGSPLHF | TGTGCCAGCAGCCATTCCGGGGGTACGGGTTCACCCCTCCACTTT
TRBD1 | NA | TRBJ1-3 | TRBV11-1 | CASSLGTDSGNTIYF | TGTGCCAGCAGCCTTGGGACAGACTCTGGAAACACCATATATTTT
TRBD1 | NA | TRBJ1-1 | TRBV2 | CASSEGGTGGVEAFF | TGTGCCAGCAGTGAAGGCGGGACAGGGGGCGTAGAAGCTTTCTTT
TRBD1 | NA | TRBJ2-3 | TRBV29-1 | CSVAETGQDTQYF | TGCAGCGTTGCCGAGACAGGGCAAGATACGCAGTATTTT
NA | NA | TRBJ2-1 | TRBV28 | CASSPAGVYNEQFF | TGTGCCAGCAGTCCCGCCGGGGTCTACAATGAGCAGTTCTTC
TRBD2 | NA | TRBJ2-1 | TRBV4-3 | CASSPVGVLAGGGGSYNEQFF | TGCGCCAGCAGCCCCGTAGGGGTCCTAGCGGGAGGAGGAGGCTCCTACAATGAGCAGTTCTTC
TRBD2 | NA | TRBJ2-1 | TRBV19 | CASSPGGGSSYNEQFF | TGTGCCAGTAGTCCCGGGGGGGGAAGCTCCTACAATGAGCAGTTCTTC
TRBD2 | NA | TRBJ2-5 | TRBV20-1 | CSASLVGGETQYF | TGCAGTGCTAGTTTGGTGGGAGGGGAGACCCAGTACTTC
TRBD2 | few | TRBJ2-2 | TRBV7-3 | CASSLGLAGGAGELFF | TGTGCCAGCAGCCTGGGACTAGCGGGAGGGGCCGGGGAGCTGTTTTTT
TRBD2 | NA | TRBJ2-3 | TRBV10-3 | CAISESSGGSTDTQYF | TGTGCCATCAGTGAATCTAGCGGGGGGAGCACAGATACGCAGTATTTT
NA | NA | TRBJ1-2 | TRBV29-1 | CSVEDGGGLVGYTF | TGCAGCGTTGAAGACGGCGGGGGGTTGGTTGGCTACACCTTC
NA | NA | TRBJ2-5 | TRBV9 | CASSVGTSSETQYF | TGTGCCAGCAGCGTAGGAACTAGCTCGGAGACCCAGTACTTC
NA | once | TRBJ2-1 | TRBV14 | CASSQLSSSYNEQFF | TGTGCCAGCAGCCAATTGTCTAGCTCCTACAATGAGCAGTTCTTC
NA | NA | TRBJ1-1 | TRBV30 | CAWRGAVITEAFF | TGTGCCTGGAGGGGGGCGGTGATCACTGAAGCTTTCTTT
NA | NA | TRBJ2-2 | TRBV18 | CASSPPSGLKNTGELFF | TGTGCCAGCTCACCACCGTCGGGACTTAAGAACACCGGGGAGCTGTTTTTT
NA | few | TRBJ1-5 | TRBV5-3 | CARSVKLGHNQPQHF | TGTGCCAGAAGTGTTAAATTGGGACACAATCAGCCCCAGCATTTT
TRBD1 | NA | TRBJ2-2 | TRBV10-3 | CALPGQGAVGELFF | TGTGCTCTTCCGGGACAGGGGGCGGTCGGGGAGCTGTTTTTT
NA | NA | TRBJ1-4 | TRBV6-5 | CASSLETREKLFF | TGTGCCAGCAGTCTGGAGACTCGGGAAAAACTGTTTTTT
NA | NA | TRBJ1-2 | TRBV28 | CASWWQAGYTF | TGTGCCAGCTGGTGGCAGGCGGGCTACACCTTC
NA | NA | TRBJ1-1 | TRBV5-1 | CASSRQVEEFAEAFF | TGCGCCAGCAGCCGTCAGGTGGAGGAATTCGCTGAAGCTTTCTTT
TRBD1 | NA | TRBJ1-2 | TRBV24-1 | CATSDTGTGAGYTF | TGTGCCACCAGTGATACCGGGACAGGGGCAGGCTACACCTTC
NA | NA | TRBJ2-5 | TRBV7-8 | CASSLVGGVETQYF | TGTGCCAGCAGCTTAGTGGGAGGTGTAGAGACCCAGTACTTC
TRBD1 | NA | TRBJ2-7 | TRBV28 | CASSALAGTGGAMGEQYF | TGTGCCAGCAGTGCCTTGGCCGGGACAGGGGGCGCCATGGGGGAGCAGTACTTC
TRBD1 | once | TRBJ2-7 | TRBV5-1 | CASSPDRAYEQYF | TGCGCCAGCAGCCCTGACAGGGCCTACGAGCAGTACTTC
NA | NA | TRBJ2-5 | TRBV24-1 | CATSDSGAQETQYF | TGTGCCACCAGTGATTCAGGGGCCCAAGAGACCCAGTACTTC
NA | NA | TRBJ2-1 | TRBV28 | CASNLPDVRVENEQFF | TGTGCCAGCAACCTACCCGATGTCCGGGTCGAAAATGAGCAGTTCTTC
TRBD1 | NA | TRBJ1-2 | TRBV6-5 | CASKGQTNYGYTF | TGTGCCAGCAAGGGACAGACGAACTATGGCTACACCTTC
TRBD1 | few | TRBJ1-4 | TRBV7-9 | CASSTGTATNEKLFF | TGTGCCAGCAGCACCGGGACAGCAACTAATGAAAAACTGTTTTTT
NA | NA | TRBJ2-1 | TRBV7-3 | CASSLSYDNEQFF | TGTGCCAGCAGCTTATCGTATGACAATGAGCAGTTCTTC